The sequence of this T cell receptor beta chain was determined in a study of blood T cell repertoires in COVID-19. Study in general: PBMCs, B-cell-depleted T cells, or T cells provided the cDNA or gDNA that made up the material.

This table comes from immunoSEQ multiplex PCR, and its TCRdb copy is limited to in-frame clones, with some not included. The table includes under 250,000 clones, over 90% detected once. While infection was still active, Seattle patients were enrolled and then followed longitudinally. The CDR3 sequence is 16 residues long. Trimming pared 0 bases from V and 6 bases from J, leaving 15 bases between. Germline-derived CDR1 and CDR2 are MNHNS and SASEGT. The gene calls are TRBV6-1 and TRBJ1-5; D is unclear. Sequenced input: peripheral blood. The source is a man aged 25 to 40 with COVID-19, enrolled during active disease. The CDR3 here is CASSEAEGDRGQPQHF. CDR3 DNA: TGTGCCAGCAGTGAAGCGGAAGGAGACCGGGGTCAGCCCCAGCATTTT.